This entry features one T cell receptor beta chain sequence. This sample was taken from a study of blood T cell repertoires in COVID-19. At the level of the study: Sites across the United States, Italy and Spain contributed samples from acute and convalescent COVID-19. T cells, B-cell-depleted T cells, or PBMCs supplied cDNA or gDNA.

CDR1 KGHSH and CDR2 LQKENI come from the germline V gene. There are 14 residues in the CDR3. The V gene lost 5 bases and the J gene lost 0 bases, with 11 bases spanning the gap. Authors' methods: Nucleated cell number was recorded as an estimate derived from reference gene primer amplification. Sequencing was performed with immunoSEQ multiplex PCR; in TCRdb, only in-frame clones are kept and a portion is missing. The V and J calls and clone size were taken over from that table, and D and trimming were inferred from the DNA. The sample carries 210,000 or so clones, around four fifths recorded once. The chain combines TRBV18 with TRBJ2-7; TRBD2 is a possible D gene (5 bases). The sequence came from a human donor in a cohort sampled during active COVID-19. The sample comprised peripheral blood. In DNA form, the CDR3 reads TGTGCCAGCTCAGAGGGTTTCGGCTCCTACGAGCAGTACTTC. Encoded protein: CASSEGFGSYEQYF.